This T cell receptor beta chain stems from a study of identifying expanded T cells in peripheral blood. Study results and caveats: Differentially abundant clones: roughly 1.2 between replicates, roughly 16 at around 14 days, approximately 18 at four. Variance in clone template counts between approximately 2-week samples significantly increased with total template count across all healthy donors.

This CDR3 has 16 amino acids. The V and J ends lost 5 bases and 4 bases respectively, with 20 bases between them. CDR1 and CDR2 from the germline V gene are KGHSH and LQKENI. TCRdb's copy holds only in-frame clones and misses some; the assay was immunoSEQ multiplex PCR. Found here are under 100,000 clones, over 85% of them singletons; the top ten hold 7% to 7.5%. No infections or other immune events were documented during collection. This clone was counted a single time. Its target is not known. Sequencing was carried out using blood. J is TRBJ1-2 and V is TRBV18; D is unclear. The receptor comes from a person aged 18-69 years in good health. CDR3 amino acids: CASSDLPEGGLYGYTF. The CDR3 bases are TGTGCCAGCTCAGACCTACCCGAGGGAGGACTCTATGGCTACACCTTC.